This entry concerns a single T cell receptor (beta chain). The germline V gene encodes CDR1 SGHTA and CDR2 FQGNSA. The CDR3 loop spans 14 amino acids. V was clipped by 6 bases and J by 3 bases, with 14 bases between them. The sample originates from a study of cytomegalovirus exposure and HLA in healthy donors. 60 Vbeta and 13 Jbeta primers were used in PCR. This table comes from immunoSEQ multiplex PCR, and its TCRdb copy is limited to in-frame clones, with some not included. The table has about 130,000 clones, about four fifths seen once. This sequence joins TRBV7-2 and TRBJ1-2; D remains ambiguous. The sequence derives from a woman aged 60-70 years in good health and CMV-seropositive. Sequencing was performed on PBMCs. The CDR3 here is CASREDGVDYGYTF. The CDR3 bases are TGTGCCAGCAGGGAAGACGGGGTTGACTATGGCTACACCTTC.